Following are 22 T cell receptor beta chains from one sample sequenced in a study of PD-1 blockade in classical Hodgkin lymphoma. The time point denotes: cycle 4 day 1 (C4D1), after less than seven weeks of nivolumab. Every patient experienced relapse after autologous stem cell transplantation, and brentuximab vedotin exposure varied. Sequenced by immunoSEQ multiplex PCR; TCRdb stores in-frame clones only, minus some. The sample consists of 43,000 or so clones, roughly 78% of them appearing once. The specimen was peripheral blood mononuclear cells (PBMCs), collected before the fourth cycle of nivolumab. The source of these receptors is a human donor with classical Hodgkin lymphoma.

The gene calls are TRBV9 and TRBJ2-1, with 7 bases fitting TRBD2. The CDR3 has 15 amino acids. The V gene's germline CDR1 is SGDLS and CDR2 YYNGEE. The V and J ends lost 0 bases and 2 bases, in that order; junction bases with no gene match: 2. The CDR3 bases are TGTGCCAGCAGCGTAGCGGGGGGACCCTACAATGAGCAGTTCTTC. Protein sequence: CASSVAGGPYNEQFF.

The chain has TRBV11-2 and TRBJ1-1; D unclear. V was clipped by 5 bases and J by 2 bases, with 12 bases between them. The CDR3 consists of 14 residues. Germline-derived CDR1 and CDR2 are SGHAT and FQNNGV. The CDR3 region is CASSGWTGNTEAFF. In nucleotides, the CDR3 is TGTGCCAGCAGCGGATGGACGGGTAACACTGAAGCTTTCTTT.

The V gene is TRBV7-2, the J gene TRBJ1-2; 8 nucleotides match TRBD1. The V gene end was trimmed by 1 base and the J gene end by 4 bases; junction bases not matched to a gene: 2. The CDR3 consists of 14 residues. In germline, CDR1 is SGHTA, CDR2 FQGNSA. This CDR3 reads CASSLGDRTYGYTF. CDR3 nucleotide sequence: TGTGCCAGCAGCTTAGGGGACAGGACCTATGGCTACACCTTC. Using reference TRBV7-2 and TRBJ1-2 for the parts outside the CDR3, the full variable domain is GAGVSQSPSNKVTEKGKDVELRCDPISGHTALYWYRQSLGQGLEFLIYFQGNSAPDKSGLPSDRFSAERTGGSVSTLTIQRTQQEDSAVYLCASSLGDRTYGYTFGSGTRLTVV.

V is TRBV5-1 and J is TRBJ2-7; possibly TRBD2 for D (6 bases). The CDR3 is 14 residues long. CDR1 and CDR2 (germline): SGHRS, YFSETQ. Trimming shortened V by 0 bases and J by 4 bases, and 11 bases separated the two germline ends. Written as DNA, the CDR3 is TGCGCCAGCAGCTTGGGACTAGTCGCATACGAGCAGTACTTC. As protein: CASSLGLVAYEQYF.

CDR3 amino acids: CASSLGGKTQYF. The CDR3 region has the DNA TGTGCCAGCAGCTTAGGGGGAAAGACCCAGTACTTC. This chain joins TRBV7-3 and TRBJ2-5; the D gene could be TRBD1 or TRBD2 (5 bases each). Looked up from germline, CDR1 is SGHTA and CDR2 is FQGTGA. V was clipped by 2 bases and J by 6 bases, with 7 bases between them. This CDR3 is 12 amino acids long.

This rearrangement joins TRBV18 to TRBJ2-2; no definite D call. V shed 6 bases and J shed 5 bases, with 10 bases lying between them. Germline values: CDR1 KGHSH, CDR2 LQKENI. CDR3 length equals 13 residues. The CDR3 protein is CASSPSFTGELFF. The CDR3 nucleotides are TGTGCCAGCTCGCCTTCGTTTACCGGGGAGCTGTTTTTT.

The V gene is TRBV5-1, the J gene TRBJ1-4; tentative D call: TRBD1 (5 bases). Trimming shortened V by 0 bases and J by 10 bases, and 19 bases separated the two germline ends. Germline CDR1 reads SGHRS; CDR2 reads YFSETQ. The CDR3 spans 16 residues. The CDR3 DNA sequence: TGCGCCAGCAGCTTGGCGGGGGACTTAGGGGAAGGAAAACTGTTTTTT. Translating it yields CASSLAGDLGEGKLFF.

This clone has just a few counts. The chain combines TRBV30 with TRBJ1-1, with 7 bases matching TRBD1. V lost 0 bases, J lost 5 bases, and 9 bases stayed unmatched. The germline V gene encodes CDR1 GTSNPN and CDR2 SVGIG (reference sequence). The length of the CDR3 is 15 residues. The CDR3 DNA reads TGTGCCTGGAGTGTAGGCCAGGGGGTTGGGACTGAAGCTTTCTTT. It specifies CAWSVGQGVGTEAFF. The whole variable domain, filled in from reference TRBV30 and TRBJ1-1, reads SQTIHQWPATLVQPVGSPLSLECTVEGTSNPNLYWYRQAAGRGLQLLFYSVGIGQISSEVPQNLSASRPQDRQFILSSKKLLLSDSGFYLCAWSVGQGVGTEAFFGQGTRLTVV.

The chain recombines TRBV18 with TRBJ1-6; D is perhaps TRBD1 (6 bases). This CDR3 comprises 17 residues. The V gene's germline CDR1 is KGHSH and CDR2 LQKENI. V was shortened by 2 bases and J by 9 bases, with 20 bases between the two germline ends. The CDR3 region has the DNA TGTGCCAGCTCACCAGGGGGGGCAGTCAAACTATTTTCACCCCTCCACTTT. Its translation is CASSPGGAVKLFSPLHF.

This CDR3 reads CASSQVEDTQYF. CDR3 in DNA: TGTGCCAGCAGCCAAGTTGAGGATACGCAGTATTTT. This rearrangement joins TRBV4-2 to TRBJ2-3; D unclear. The CDR3 sequence is 12 residues long. V lost 1 base to trimming and J lost 6 bases, with 5 bases between them. CDR1 LGHNA and CDR2 YNFKEQ come from the germline V gene.

The rearrangement uses TRBV5-1 and TRBJ2-2; no firm D call. Germline V gene sequence: CDR1 SGHRS, CDR2 YFSETQ. Deletions cut 4 bases from V and 7 bases from J, with 14 bases between. The CDR3 consists of 14 residues. This CDR3 is CASSKTAIDGELFF. For the CDR3, the DNA is TGCGCCAGCAGCAAAACAGCGATTGACGGGGAGCTGTTTTTT.

The chain joins TRBV19 to TRBJ1-1; 7 bases fit TRBD1. After removal of 3 bases from V and 3 bases from J, the junction contained 7 bases not matched to a gene. This CDR3 is built from 15 residues. Per the germline V gene, CDR1 is LNHDA and CDR2 is SQIVND (reference sequence). CDR3 loop: CASSIRADRDTEAFF. DNA for the CDR3: TGTGCCAGTAGTATCAGGGCTGACAGGGACACTGAAGCTTTCTTT.

CDR3 amino acids: CASSLFTGGKQFF. The CDR3 DNA reads TGTGCCAGCAGCCTTTTCACAGGGGGCAAACAGTTCTTC. The chain combines TRBV14 with TRBJ2-1; TRBD1 matches at 9 bases. CDR1 and CDR2 from the germline V gene are SGHDN and FVKESK. V trimming: 4 bases; J trimming: 13 bases; junction bases outside the gene matches: 8. CDR3 length: 13 residues.

J is TRBJ1-1 and V is TRBV7-2; 7 bases fit TRBD1. V lost 5 bases and J lost 1; bases outside the gene matches: 4. The CDR3 length is 14 residues. CDR1 is SGHTA, CDR2 FQGNSA, per germline. The CDR3 bases are TGTGCCAGCAGCCCCTGGACAGGGAACACTGAAGCTTTCTTT. Encoded protein: CASSPWTGNTEAFF.

This rearrangement joins TRBV4-2 to TRBJ2-2; TRBD1 matches at 10 bases. V gave up 1 base and J gave up 5 bases; unmatched junction bases: 10. This CDR3 spans 18 amino acids. Germline V gene lookup returns CDR1 LGHNA and CDR2 YNFKEQ. The CDR3 nucleotides are TGTGCCAGCAGCCAAGCTTCCGGACAGGGGGTCGGTACCGGGGAGCTGTTTTTT. Translating gives CASSQASGQGVGTGELFF.

V and J are TRBV7-8 and TRBJ1-3; D uncertain. Germline-derived CDR1 and CDR2 are SGHVS and FQNEAQ. Trimming left V 5 bases short and J 9 bases short, with 11 bases between. The CDR3 is made up of 12 amino acids. CDR3 sequence: CASSLTRGTIYF. In DNA form, the CDR3 reads TGTGCCAGCAGCCTGACACGGGGCACCATATATTTT.

The rearrangement links TRBV5-1 to TRBJ1-1; tentative D call: TRBD1 (6 bases). In germline, CDR1 is SGHRS, CDR2 YFSETQ. The CDR3 has 15 amino acids. The germline V and J ends were trimmed by 5 bases and 1 base, with 15 bases remaining between them. The chain's CDR3 is CASRMNRAQNTEAFF. The CDR3 DNA reads TGCGCCAGCAGAATGAACAGGGCCCAGAACACTGAAGCTTTCTTT.

The rearrangement joins TRBV23-1 to TRBJ1-6, with D hard to call. TRBV23-1 is annotated as an ORF whose role is uncertain. V was shortened by 8 bases and J by 0 bases, with 20 bases between the two germline ends. This CDR3 spans 18 amino acids. This chain's CDR3 is CASGLREGPSSYNSPLHF. In DNA form, the CDR3 reads TGCGCCAGCGGGCTTAGAGAGGGCCCGAGCTCCTATAATTCACCCCTCCACTTT.

The CDR3 DNA is TGTGCCAGCAGCACGGGACAGATCAATGAGCAGTTCTTC. Translated: CASSTGQINEQFF. The chain uses TRBV7-7 and TRBJ2-1; 7 bases are a match to TRBD1. Germline-derived CDR1 and CDR2 are SSHAT and FNYEAQ (reference sequence). This CDR3 has 13 residues. After removal of 5 bases from V and 6 bases from J, the junction contained 4 bases not matched to a gene.

The V gene is TRBV28, the J gene TRBJ2-2; 8 bases are a match to TRBD1. The CDR3 runs to 14 residues. Germline V gene data show CDR1 as MDHEN and CDR2 as SYDVKM. After removal of 10 bases from V and 5 bases from J, the junction contained 9 bases not matched to a gene. CDR3 in amino acids: CATHQGAQTGELFF. The CDR3 nucleotides read TGTGCCACCCACCAGGGGGCGCAGACCGGGGAGCTGTTTTTT.

This clone is a singleton in its sample. J is TRBJ1-3 and V is TRBV6-6; D possibly corresponds to TRBD1 (5 bases). The CDR3 loop spans 14 amino acids. The V gene lost 0 bases and the J gene lost 2 bases, with 5 bases spanning the gap. From germline, CDR1 is MNHNY and CDR2 SVGAGI (reference sequence). The CDR3 here is CASSYSTAGNTIYF. The CDR3 DNA reads TGTGCCAGCAGTTACTCGACAGCTGGAAACACCATATATTTT.

The chain has TRBV7-8 and TRBJ2-3; unclear D gene. V gave up 7 bases and J gave up 3 bases, with 20 bases separating them. This CDR3 is 16 amino acids long. Per the germline V gene, CDR1 is SGHVS and CDR2 is FQNEAQ. Here the CDR3 reads CASILSRASRTDTQYF. The CDR3, as DNA: TGTGCCAGCATTCTCTCTCGGGCTTCTCGGACAGATACGCAGTATTTT.